The TCR beta chain under discussion was sequenced for a study of breast tumors, draining lymph nodes, adjacent tissues. The sample holds a few counts of this clonotype. TCRdb re-called the multiplex PCR reads through MiXCR, storing one row per CDR3 protein. The sample holds about 180,000 distinct CDR3 sequences, 25% to 40% seen once. This CDR3 region has 15 residues. V was shortened by 0 bases and J by 7 bases, with 13 bases between the two germline ends. The germline V gene encodes CDR1 LGHDT and CDR2 YNNKEL (reference sequence). Breast cancer patients provided tissue from their axillary draining lymph nodes.

This clonotype was sampled from a female donor with breast cancer. Some clones in this sample may be carry-over from other donors' samples. The chain joins TRBV3-1 to TRBJ1-5; D possibly corresponds to TRBD1 (5 bases). What was sequenced was axillary lymph node tissue. Here the CDR3 DNA reads TGTGCCAGCAGCCAAGAAGGGGCGCCGGGGCAGCCCCAGCATTTT. Amino acid sequence: CASSQEGAPGQPQHF.